Included here is one TCR beta chain sequence, with context. Its antigen is unidentified. In the same sample, other DNA sequences code for this CDR3. Measured with immunoSEQ multiplex PCR; TCRdb has only the in-frame clones, and not every one. There are roughly 73,000 clones in the sample; over 75% occur only once, and around 8% lies in the top ten. With 3 bases clipped from V and 5 bases from J, the junction kept 16 bases outside the gene matches. Germline V gene lookup returns CDR1 SGHDN and CDR2 FVKESK. This CDR3 is built from 18 residues. The source of the sample is a study of graft-versus-host responses after intestinal transplantation. General study findings and limits: Marrow from the recipient contained GvH clones, some of which had appeared first in ileum or blood. Peak GvH clone levels in circulation were associated with early post-transplant HvG declines.

The TCR was taken from a human donor who was the organ donor for an intestinal transplant. The sample consisted of unstimulated CD8+ T cells sorted from spleen or lymph node cells, taken before transplant. The genes are TRBV14 and TRBJ1-2; 9 positions agree with TRBD1. CDR3 amino acids: CASSQSGVIQGAHYGYTF. The CDR3 nucleotides are TGTGCCAGCAGCCAGTCGGGCGTCATACAGGGGGCGCATTATGGCTACACCTTC. The full variable domain, completed using reference TRBV14 and TRBJ1-2, is EAGVTQFPSHSVIEKGQTVTLRCDPISGHDNLYWYRRVMGKEIKFLLHFVKESKQDESGMPNNRFLAERTGGTYSTLKVQPAELEDSGVYFCASSQSGVIQGAHYGYTFGSGTRLTVV.